These 25 T cell receptor beta chains were sequenced from one sample in a study of blood T cells in healthy people across ages. The second PCR ran about 6 to 12 cycles with a sample-barcoded 5' primer and J-beta primers. TCRdb reprocessed the 5' RACE reads with MiXCR, giving one entry per CDR3 protein. The table includes 710,000 or so distinct CDR3 sequences, 32% detected once. The source material was blood. These receptors were obtained from a woman aged 80 or older in good health.

This clonotype was seen at least ten times. The J gene is TRBJ2-5, the V gene TRBV7-9; D is unclear. The CDR3 has 15 residues. Deletions cut 5 bases from V and 7 bases from J, with 20 bases between. CDR1 and CDR2 from the germline V gene are SEHNR and FQNEAQ (reference sequence). In nucleotides, the CDR3 is TGTGCCAGCAGCCCGCCCCTTGTGGAGACCGGGACCCAGTACTTC. Its protein product is CASSPPLVETGTQYF.

The chain joins TRBV6-5 to TRBJ2-5; 10 bases fit TRBD1. The J call may be incorrect, as the DNA end agrees better with TRBJ2-7. CDR1 and CDR2 (germline): MNHEY, SVGAGI. CDR3 length equals 15 residues. For the CDR3, the DNA is TGTGCCAGCAGAAGTTCCGGGACAGGGGACCGCGAGCAGTACTTC. The encoded protein is CASRSSGTGDREQYF.

This clonotype was counted a few times. The chain has TRBV9 and TRBJ1-2; possible D gene TRBD1, 5 bases. The CDR3 consists of 15 residues. Trimming took off 3 bases at V and 0 bases at J, with 12 bases between the two ends. Germline V gene data show CDR1 as SGDLS and CDR2 as YYNGEE. DNA of the CDR3: TGTGCCAGCAGCGCCCCAGGGCTTCCTAACTATGGCTACACCTTC. Residues: CASSAPGLPNYGYTF.

This clonotype has at least ten counts. V usage is TRBV20-1 and J usage is TRBJ2-5; tentative D call: TRBD2 (5 bases). Trimming shortened V by 7 bases and J by 5 bases, and 26 bases separated the two germline ends. The CDR3 consists of 16 residues. Germline loops: CDR1 DFQATT, CDR2 SNEGSKA (reference sequence). The CDR3 is CSVSGGPPSNGETQYF. Written as DNA, the CDR3 is TGCAGTGTTTCAGGCGGGCCTCCTTCTAACGGGGAGACCCAGTACTTC.

The chain couples TRBV28 to TRBJ1-4, with D possibly TRBD1 on 5 matching bases. The germline V gene encodes CDR1 MDHEN and CDR2 SYDVKM. The CDR3 has 15 residues. The germline V and J ends were trimmed by 6 bases and 0 bases, with 11 bases remaining between them. The CDR3 DNA reads as TGTGCCAGCAGCCGGGGGAGTGCAACTAATGAAAAACTGTTTTTT. Translated: CASSRGSATNEKLFF.

In regard to this clonotype: A single base separates this from a much larger clone, so it may be a read error. The chain combines TRBV4-2 with TRBJ2-5; 7 nucleotides match TRBD2. The CDR3 runs 15 residues. Germline V gene sequence: CDR1 LGHNA, CDR2 YNFKEQ. J gave up 11 bases and V 3 bases, and 15 bases lay outside the gene matches. This CDR3 reads CASSQDAGRPTEQYF. CDR3 DNA: TGTGCCAGCAGCCAGGACGCCGGGAGGCCAACTGAGCAGTACTTC.

This clonotype was detected ten times or more. The chain links TRBV12-3 or TRBV12-4 to TRBJ2-3; TRBD2 matches 9 bases. The CDR3 is made up of 15 amino acids. Trimming removed 5 bases from V and 4 bases from J; junction bases left unmatched: 7. CDR3 loop: CASSPLGGGADTQYF. CDR3 bases: TGTGCCAGCAGTCCCCTCGGCGGGGGGGCAGATACGCAGTATTTT.

Turning to this clonotype: A much larger clone lies a single base off, so this may be a read error. The chain links TRBV10-3 to TRBJ2-5; D is unresolved. Germline lookup yields CDR1 ENHRY and CDR2 SYGVKD. The CDR3 spans 13 residues. Trimming pared 10 bases from V and 2 bases from J, leaving 14 bases between. CDR3 DNA sequence: TGTGCCAACTCGCCGGGTCTACAAGAGACCCAGTACTTC. It is translated as CANSPGLQETQYF.

Many counts were recorded for this clonotype. V usage is TRBV3-1 and J usage is TRBJ2-5; TRBD1 matches 9 bases. With V trimmed by 2 bases and J by 5 bases, 9 bases remained unmatched. The germline V gene encodes CDR1 LGHDT and CDR2 YNNKEL (reference sequence). The CDR3 is 16 amino acids. For the CDR3, the DNA is TGTGCCAGCAGCCAAACTACACAGGGGGCTGGGGAGACCCAGTACTTC. It yields the protein CASSQTTQGAGETQYF.

A word on this clonotype: This may arise from a read error, as a much more abundant clone is one base away. The chain employs TRBV5-1 and TRBJ1-2, with a tentative D call TRBD1 (5 bases). The CDR3 covers 14 residues. Per germline, CDR1 SGHRS and CDR2 YFSETQ. The CDR3 here is CASSLDGGDYDYTF. In DNA form, the CDR3 reads TGCGCCAGCAGCTTGGATGGAGGGGACTATGACTACACCTTC.

On this clonotype itself: This may be a read error, as it is one base from a much larger clone. The chain has TRBV2 and TRBJ2-5, with D perhaps being TRBD1 or TRBD2 (5 bases each). The CDR3 totals 14 residues. The germline V gene encodes CDR1 SNHLY and CDR2 FYNNEI. V lost 8 bases and J lost 11, with 24 bases in between. CDR3: CASPQTGAYNEQYF. CDR3 DNA sequence: TGTGCCAGCCCACAAACCGGGGCCTACAATGAGCAGTACTTC. The complete variable domain, with remaining parts taken from reference TRBV2 and TRBJ2-5, reads EPEVTQTPSHQVTQMGQEVILRCVPISNHLYFYWYRQILGQKVEFLVSFYNNEISEKSEIFDDQFSVERPDGSNFTLKIRSTKLEDSAMYFCASPQTGAYNEQYFGPGTRLLVL.

This clonotype was recorded at least ten times. The chain has TRBV6-1 and TRBJ1-5, with 8 positions matching TRBD1. Germline V lookup: CDR1 MNHNS, CDR2 SASEGT. J gave up 1 base and V 4 bases, and 12 bases lay outside the gene matches. This CDR3 spans 18 amino acids. The CDR3 DNA reads TGTGCCAGCAGTGGGAGGACAGGGCAGAGTTGGAGCAATCAGCCCCAGCATTTT. This gives the protein CASSGRTGQSWSNQPQHF.

A word on this clonotype: This may stem from a read error, because a much larger clone lies one nucleotide away. This sequence joins TRBV20-1 and TRBJ2-1; 9 bases map to TRBD2. Near its end, the DNA agrees better with TRBJ2-7, so the J call may be wrong. The CDR3 consists of 16 residues. CDR1 and CDR2 (germline): DFQATT, SNEGSKA (reference sequence). The CDR3, as DNA: TGCAGTGCTAGAGATCTGAAGCGGGGGGACTACAATGAGCAGTACTTC. The encoded protein is CSARDLKRGDYNEQYF.

The sample holds one count of this clonotype. At one end, the junction sequence differs from germline, possibly due to a read error. The V and J genes are TRBV12-3 or TRBV12-4 and TRBJ2-3; D may be TRBD1 (5 bases). The CDR3 runs to 14 residues. CDR3 bases: TGTGCCAGCAGTGAGCCACCGAGCACAGGTACGCAGTATTTT. This gives the protein CASSEPPSTGTQYF.

This clonotype was observed at least ten times. The chain couples TRBV6-5 to TRBJ2-7; D may be TRBD2 (5 bases). Per the germline V gene, CDR1 is MNHEY and CDR2 is SVGAGI. Trimming left V 6 bases short and J 6 bases short, with 15 bases between. The CDR3 is 13 residues long. The CDR3, as DNA: TGTGCCAGCAGCCCGCCCGGCGGGTCCGAGCAGTACTTC. Translating it yields CASSPPGGSEQYF.

This clonotype showed up many times. The rearrangement uses TRBV11-2 and TRBJ1-2; 8 positions match TRBD1. This CDR3 is 18 amino acids long. V shed 1 base, J shed 2 bases, and the junction held 12 bases outside the gene matches. Germline-derived CDR1 and CDR2 are SGHAT and FQNNGV. CDR3 sequence: CASSLGQRTGRSNYGYTF. CDR3 coding DNA: TGTGCCAGCAGCTTAGGGCAAAGGACAGGGCGGTCGAACTATGGCTACACCTTC.

The chain uses TRBV4-1 and TRBJ2-1; the D gene is possibly TRBD1 (5 bases). The CDR3 extends over 15 amino acids. Germline V gene lookup returns CDR1 MGHRA and CDR2 YSYEKL. V lost 4 bases, J lost 5 bases, and 15 bases lay in between. CDR3 coding DNA: TGCGCCAGCAGCCCTATGGAGACAGAGAACAATGAGCAGTTCTTC. Its translation is CASSPMETENNEQFF.

This clonotype was picked up many times. The chain combines TRBV7-2 with TRBJ2-1; 10 bases align to TRBD2. Trimming at V came to 4 bases and at J to 2 bases, leaving 2 bases not matched to a gene. Looked up from germline, CDR1 is SGHTA and CDR2 is FQGNSA. The CDR3 consists of 15 residues. DNA for the CDR3: TGTGCCAGCAGCTACCTAGCGGGGGCCTACAATGAGCAGTTCTTC. As protein: CASSYLAGAYNEQFF.

Concerning this clonotype: The germline gene is not matched at one end of the junction; a read error may be the cause. V is TRBV9 and J is TRBJ2-7; 12 bases map to TRBD2. CDR3 length equals 14 residues. Germline assignment: CDR1 SGDLS and CDR2 YYNGEE. This chain's CDR3 is CVSSATSGSYEQYF. The CDR3 DNA is TGTGTCAGCAGCGCGACTAGCGGGAGCTACGAGCAGTACTTC.

This clonotype was counted many times. J is TRBJ1-5 and V is TRBV3-1, with D possibly matching TRBD1 (5 bases). Trimming shortened V by 1 base and J by 9 bases, and 13 bases separated the two germline ends. There are 14 residues in the CDR3. Germline CDR1 LGHDT, CDR2 YNNKEL (reference sequence). CDR3 bases: TGTGCCAGCAGCCAAGGACGAGGGGCGCCGCCCCAGCATTTT. It specifies CASSQGRGAPPQHF.

In this sample, this clonotype turned up many times. This chain uses TRBV18 with TRBJ1-2, with 7 bases matching TRBD1. CDR3 length: 13 residues. After removal of 4 bases from V and 7 bases from J, the junction contained 6 bases not matched to a gene. Germline V gene lookup returns CDR1 KGHSH and CDR2 LQKENI. In nucleotides, the CDR3 is TGTGCCAGCTCACGCACAGGGGCTGGTGGCTACACCTTC. Translation gives CASSRTGAGGYTF.

This clonotype was found many times. V and J are TRBV5-6 and TRBJ1-2, with 7 bases aligning to TRBD1. With 2 bases clipped from V and 4 bases from J, the junction kept 5 bases outside the gene matches. CDR1 is SGHDT and CDR2 is YYEEEE in the germline V gene. This CDR3 spans 14 amino acids. The DNA of the CDR3 is TGTGCCAGCAGCTTAACGGACAGGCTCTATGGCTACACCTTC. Amino acids: CASSLTDRLYGYTF.

The sample holds many counts of this clonotype. The chain carries TRBV29-1 and TRBJ2-7, with a possible D match to TRBD1 (6 bases). The CDR3 runs to 12 residues. V was pared by 4 bases and J by 3 bases, with 10 bases between. Germline assignment: CDR1 SQVTM and CDR2 ANQGSEA. The CDR3 coding sequence is TGCAGCGTTGTTGGGGGCCACTACGAGCAGTACTTC. It yields the protein CSVVGGHYEQYF.

There are many counts of this clonotype. The chain employs TRBV6-2 or TRBV6-3 and TRBJ1-4; tentatively, D is TRBD1 (6 bases). Germline CDR1 MNHEY, CDR2 SVGEGT. V was trimmed by 2 bases and J by 8 bases, leaving 9 bases between them. CDR3 size: 13 residues. CDR3 in amino acids: CASSYGTPEKLFF. As DNA, the CDR3 is TGTGCCAGCAGTTACGGGACACCAGAAAAACTGTTTTTT.

This rearrangement joins TRBV6-2 or TRBV6-3 to TRBJ1-5, with D perhaps matching TRBD1 (6 bases). Germline V gene lookup returns CDR1 MNHEY and CDR2 SVGEGT. Trimming removed 2 bases at V and 2 bases at J, with 10 bases between. The CDR3 has 15 residues. CDR3 nucleotide sequence: TGTGCCAGCAGTTACCTGGGGGCGGGCAATCAGCCCCAGCATTTT. This codes for CASSYLGAGNQPQHF.